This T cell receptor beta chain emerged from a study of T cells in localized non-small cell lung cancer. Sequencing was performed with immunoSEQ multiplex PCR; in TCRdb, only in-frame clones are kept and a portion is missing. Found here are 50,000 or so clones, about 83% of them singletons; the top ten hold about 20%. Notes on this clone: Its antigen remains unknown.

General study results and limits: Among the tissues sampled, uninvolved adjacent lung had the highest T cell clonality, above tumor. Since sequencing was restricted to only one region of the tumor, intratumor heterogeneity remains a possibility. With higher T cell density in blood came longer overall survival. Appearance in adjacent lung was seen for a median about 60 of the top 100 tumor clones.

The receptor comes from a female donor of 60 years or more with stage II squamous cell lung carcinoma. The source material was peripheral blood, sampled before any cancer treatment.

The CDR3 reads CSASRGTEAFF. CDR3 DNA sequence: TGCAGTGCTAGTCGTGGGACTGAAGCTTTCTTT. The gene calls are TRBV20-1 and TRBJ1-1; unclear D gene. Trimming shortened V by 3 bases and J by 5 bases, and 7 bases separated the two germline ends. CDR1 is DFQATT, CDR2 SNEGSKA, per germline (reference sequence). The CDR3 is 11 residues long.